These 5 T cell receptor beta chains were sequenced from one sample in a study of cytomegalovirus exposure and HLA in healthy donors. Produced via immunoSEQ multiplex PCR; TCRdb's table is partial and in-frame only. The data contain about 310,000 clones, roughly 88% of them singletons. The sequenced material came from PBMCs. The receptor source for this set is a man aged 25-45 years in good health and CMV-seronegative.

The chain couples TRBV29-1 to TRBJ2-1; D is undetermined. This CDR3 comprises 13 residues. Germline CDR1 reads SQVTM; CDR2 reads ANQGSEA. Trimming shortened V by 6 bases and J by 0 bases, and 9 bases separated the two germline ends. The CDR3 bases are TGCAGCGTCGACAAGAGCTCCTACAATGAGCAGTTCTTC. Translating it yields CSVDKSSYNEQFF.

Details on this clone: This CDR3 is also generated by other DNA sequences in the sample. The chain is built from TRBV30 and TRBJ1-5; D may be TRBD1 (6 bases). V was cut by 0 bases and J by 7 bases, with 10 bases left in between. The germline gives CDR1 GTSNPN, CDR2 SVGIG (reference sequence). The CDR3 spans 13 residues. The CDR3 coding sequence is TGTGCCTGGAGTGTACGGGGGGGCCAGCCCCAGCATTTT. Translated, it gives CAWSVRGGQPQHF.

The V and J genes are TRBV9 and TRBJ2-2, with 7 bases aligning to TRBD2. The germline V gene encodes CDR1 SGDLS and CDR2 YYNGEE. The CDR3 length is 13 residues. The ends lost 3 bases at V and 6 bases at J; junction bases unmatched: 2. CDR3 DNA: TGTGCCAGCAGCGCGAGCGGGGCCGGGGAGCTGTTTTTT. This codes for CASSASGAGELFF.

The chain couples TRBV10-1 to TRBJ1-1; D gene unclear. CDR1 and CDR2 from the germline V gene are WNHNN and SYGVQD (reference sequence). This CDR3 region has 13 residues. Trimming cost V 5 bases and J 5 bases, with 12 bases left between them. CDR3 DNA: TGCGCCAGCAGTCCCGCGGGCGGTACTGAAGCTTTCTTT. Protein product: CASSPAGGTEAFF.

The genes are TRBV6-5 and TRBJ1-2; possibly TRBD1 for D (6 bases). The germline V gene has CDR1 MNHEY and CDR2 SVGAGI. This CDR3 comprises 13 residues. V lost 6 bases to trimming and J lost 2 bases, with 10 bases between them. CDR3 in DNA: TGTGCCAGCAGGTTAAGGGGGAACTATGGCTACACCTTC. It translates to CASRLRGNYGYTF.